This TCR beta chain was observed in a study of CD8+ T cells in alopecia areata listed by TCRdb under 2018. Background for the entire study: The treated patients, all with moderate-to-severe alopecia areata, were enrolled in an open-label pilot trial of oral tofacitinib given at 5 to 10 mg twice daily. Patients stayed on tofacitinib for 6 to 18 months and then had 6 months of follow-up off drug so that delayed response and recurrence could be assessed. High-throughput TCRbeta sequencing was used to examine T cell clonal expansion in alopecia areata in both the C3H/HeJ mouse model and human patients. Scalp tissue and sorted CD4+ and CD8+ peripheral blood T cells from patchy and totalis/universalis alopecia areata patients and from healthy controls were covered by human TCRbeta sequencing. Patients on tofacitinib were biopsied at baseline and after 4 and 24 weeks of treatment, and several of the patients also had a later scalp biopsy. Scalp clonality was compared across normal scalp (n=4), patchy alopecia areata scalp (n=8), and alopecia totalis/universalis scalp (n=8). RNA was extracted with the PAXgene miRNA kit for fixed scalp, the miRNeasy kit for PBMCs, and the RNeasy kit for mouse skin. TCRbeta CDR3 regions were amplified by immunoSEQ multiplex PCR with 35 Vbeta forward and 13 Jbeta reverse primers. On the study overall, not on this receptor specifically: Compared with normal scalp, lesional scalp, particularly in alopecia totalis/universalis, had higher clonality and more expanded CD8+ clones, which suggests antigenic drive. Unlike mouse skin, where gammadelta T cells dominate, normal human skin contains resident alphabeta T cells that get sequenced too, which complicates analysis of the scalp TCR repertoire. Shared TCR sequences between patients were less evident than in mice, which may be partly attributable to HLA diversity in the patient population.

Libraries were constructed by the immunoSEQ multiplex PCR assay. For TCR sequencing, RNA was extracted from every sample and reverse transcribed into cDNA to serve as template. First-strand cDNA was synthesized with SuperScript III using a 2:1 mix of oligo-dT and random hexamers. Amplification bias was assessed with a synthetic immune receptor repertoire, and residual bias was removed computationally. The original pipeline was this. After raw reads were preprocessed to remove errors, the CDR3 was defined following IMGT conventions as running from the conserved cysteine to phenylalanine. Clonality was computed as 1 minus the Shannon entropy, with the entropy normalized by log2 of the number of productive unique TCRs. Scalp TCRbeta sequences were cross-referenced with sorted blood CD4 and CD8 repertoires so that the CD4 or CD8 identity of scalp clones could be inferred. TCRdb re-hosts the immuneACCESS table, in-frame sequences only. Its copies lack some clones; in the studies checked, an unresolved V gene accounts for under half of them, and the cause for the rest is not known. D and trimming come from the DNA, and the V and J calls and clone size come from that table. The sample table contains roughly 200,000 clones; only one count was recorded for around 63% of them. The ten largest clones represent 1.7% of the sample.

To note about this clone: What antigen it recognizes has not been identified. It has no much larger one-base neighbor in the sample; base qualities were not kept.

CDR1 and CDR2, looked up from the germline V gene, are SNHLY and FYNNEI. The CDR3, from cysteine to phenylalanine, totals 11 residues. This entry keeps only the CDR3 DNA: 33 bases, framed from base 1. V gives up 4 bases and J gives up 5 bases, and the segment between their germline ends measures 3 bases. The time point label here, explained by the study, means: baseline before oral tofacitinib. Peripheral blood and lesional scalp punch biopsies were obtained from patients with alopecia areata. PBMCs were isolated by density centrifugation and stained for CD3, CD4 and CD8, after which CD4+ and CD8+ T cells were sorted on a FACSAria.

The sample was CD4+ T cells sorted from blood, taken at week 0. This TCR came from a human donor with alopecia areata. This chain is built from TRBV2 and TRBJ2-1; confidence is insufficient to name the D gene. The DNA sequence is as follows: TGTGCCAGCAGTGGTAACAATGAGCAGTTCTTC. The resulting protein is CASSGNNEQFF.